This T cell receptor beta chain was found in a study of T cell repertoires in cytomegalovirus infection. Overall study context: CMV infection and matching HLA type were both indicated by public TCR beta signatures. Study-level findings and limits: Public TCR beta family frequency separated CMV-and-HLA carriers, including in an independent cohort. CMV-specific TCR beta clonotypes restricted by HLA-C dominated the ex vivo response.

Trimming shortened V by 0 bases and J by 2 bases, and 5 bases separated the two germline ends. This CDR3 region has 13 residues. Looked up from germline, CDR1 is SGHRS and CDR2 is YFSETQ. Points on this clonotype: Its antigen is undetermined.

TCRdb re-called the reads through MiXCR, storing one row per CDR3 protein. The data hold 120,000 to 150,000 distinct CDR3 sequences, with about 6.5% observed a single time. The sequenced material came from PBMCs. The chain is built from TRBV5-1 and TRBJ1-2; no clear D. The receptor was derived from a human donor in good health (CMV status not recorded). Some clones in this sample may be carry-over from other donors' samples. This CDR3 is CASSLVGNYGYTF. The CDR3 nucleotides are TGCGCCAGCAGCTTGGTAGGGAACTATGGCTACACCTTC. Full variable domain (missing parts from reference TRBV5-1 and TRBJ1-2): KAGVTQTPRYLIKTRGQQVTLSCSPISGHRSVSWYQQTPGQGLQFLFEYFSETQRNKGNFPGRFSGRQFSNSRSEMNVSTLELGDSALYLCASSLVGNYGYTFGSGTRLTVV.